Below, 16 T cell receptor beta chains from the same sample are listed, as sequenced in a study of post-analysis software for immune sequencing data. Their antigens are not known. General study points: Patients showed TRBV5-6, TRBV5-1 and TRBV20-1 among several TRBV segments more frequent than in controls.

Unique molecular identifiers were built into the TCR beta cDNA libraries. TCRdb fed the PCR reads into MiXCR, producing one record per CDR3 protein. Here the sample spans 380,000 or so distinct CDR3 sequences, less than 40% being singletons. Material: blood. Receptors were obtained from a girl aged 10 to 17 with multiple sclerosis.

The CDR3 spells CASIPGQGGSNQPQHF. The CDR3 DNA follows: TGTGCCAGCATCCCGGGACAGGGGGGAAGCAATCAGCCCCAGCATTTT. The rearrangement uses TRBV28 and TRBJ1-5, with 11 bases matching TRBD1. The germline V gene has CDR1 MDHEN and CDR2 SYDVKM. J lost 1 base, V lost 7 bases, and 6 bases had no gene match. There are 16 residues in the CDR3.

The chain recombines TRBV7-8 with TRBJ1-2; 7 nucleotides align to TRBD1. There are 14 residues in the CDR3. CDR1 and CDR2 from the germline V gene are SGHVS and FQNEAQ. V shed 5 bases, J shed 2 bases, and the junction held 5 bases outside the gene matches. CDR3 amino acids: CASSPQTGNYGYTF. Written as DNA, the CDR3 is TGTGCCAGCAGCCCTCAGACAGGGAACTATGGCTACACCTTC.

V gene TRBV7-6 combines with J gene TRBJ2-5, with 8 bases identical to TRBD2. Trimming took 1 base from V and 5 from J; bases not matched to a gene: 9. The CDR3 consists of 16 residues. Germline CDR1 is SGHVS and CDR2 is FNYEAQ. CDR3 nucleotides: TGTGCCAGCAGCTTAGGTCGACTAGCGCCAGCGGAGACCCAGTACTTC. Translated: CASSLGRLAPAETQYF.

CDR3 in DNA: TGCAGTGCCCGACCGACAGGGAATGATGGCTACACCTTC. Residues: CSARPTGNDGYTF. The chain uses TRBV20-1 and TRBJ1-2; 7 nucleotides agree with TRBD1. The junction had 10 bases not matched to a gene; V was cut back by 6 bases and J by 6 bases. The CDR3 loop spans 13 amino acids. Germline V lookup: CDR1 DFQATT, CDR2 SNEGSKA (reference sequence).

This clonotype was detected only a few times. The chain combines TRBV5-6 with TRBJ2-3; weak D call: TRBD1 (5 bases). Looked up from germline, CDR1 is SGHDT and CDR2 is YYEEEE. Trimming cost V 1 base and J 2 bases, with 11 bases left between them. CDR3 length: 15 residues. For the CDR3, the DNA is TGTGCCAGCAGCTTGTGGCAGGGTCTCACAGATACGCAGTATTTT. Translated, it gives CASSLWQGLTDTQYF.

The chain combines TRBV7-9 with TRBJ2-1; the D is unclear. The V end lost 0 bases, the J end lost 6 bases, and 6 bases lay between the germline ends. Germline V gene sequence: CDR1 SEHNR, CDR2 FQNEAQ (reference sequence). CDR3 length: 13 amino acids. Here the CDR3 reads CASSLATGNEQFF. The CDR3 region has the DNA TGTGCCAGCAGCTTAGCGACCGGCAATGAGCAGTTCTTC.

CDR3 nucleotides: TGTGCCAGCAGAAATAGCGGGGGGTGCGAGCAGTACTTC. Its protein is CASRNSGGCEQYF. The chain uses TRBV7-8 and TRBJ2-4; 10 nucleotides agree with TRBD2. The end of the DNA fits TRBJ2-7 better, so the J call may be wrong. Germline V gives CDR1 SGHVS, CDR2 FQNEAQ. The CDR3 totals 13 residues.

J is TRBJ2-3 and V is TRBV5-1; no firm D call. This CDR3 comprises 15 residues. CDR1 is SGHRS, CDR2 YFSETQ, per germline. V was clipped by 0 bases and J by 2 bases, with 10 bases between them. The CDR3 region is CASSLDLPSTDTQYF. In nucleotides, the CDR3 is TGCGCCAGCAGCTTGGATCTCCCGTCCACAGATACGCAGTATTTT.

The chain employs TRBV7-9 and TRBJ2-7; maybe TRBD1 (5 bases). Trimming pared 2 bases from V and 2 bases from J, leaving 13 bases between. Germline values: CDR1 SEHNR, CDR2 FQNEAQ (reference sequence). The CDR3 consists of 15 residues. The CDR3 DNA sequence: TGTGCCAGCAGCTTATCTCTGGGGCCCACCTACGAGCAGTACTTC. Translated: CASSLSLGPTYEQYF.

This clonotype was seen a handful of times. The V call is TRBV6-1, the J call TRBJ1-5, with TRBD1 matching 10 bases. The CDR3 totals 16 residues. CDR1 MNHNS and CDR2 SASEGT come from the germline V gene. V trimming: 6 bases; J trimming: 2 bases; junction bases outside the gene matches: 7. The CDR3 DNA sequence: TGTGCCAGCAGGGCCGGGACAGGGGTCGGCAATCAGCCCCAGCATTTT. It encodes CASRAGTGVGNQPQHF.

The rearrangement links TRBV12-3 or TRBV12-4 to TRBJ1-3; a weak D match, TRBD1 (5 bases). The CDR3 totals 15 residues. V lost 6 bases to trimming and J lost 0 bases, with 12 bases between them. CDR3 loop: CASSPSGGSGNTIYF. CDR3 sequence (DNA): TGTGCCAGCAGCCCATCCGGGGGCTCTGGAAACACCATATATTTT.

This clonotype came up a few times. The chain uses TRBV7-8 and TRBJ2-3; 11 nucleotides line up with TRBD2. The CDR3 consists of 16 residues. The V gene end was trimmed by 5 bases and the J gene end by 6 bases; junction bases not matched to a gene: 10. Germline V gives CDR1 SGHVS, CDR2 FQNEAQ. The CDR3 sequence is CASSDGLAGGQDTQYF. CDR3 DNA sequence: TGTGCCAGCAGCGATGGATTAGCGGGGGGGCAGGATACGCAGTATTTT.

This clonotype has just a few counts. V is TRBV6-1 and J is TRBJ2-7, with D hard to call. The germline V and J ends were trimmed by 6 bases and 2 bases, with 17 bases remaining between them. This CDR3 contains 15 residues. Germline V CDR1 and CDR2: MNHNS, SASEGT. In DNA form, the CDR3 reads TGTGCCAGCAGACTCCGGGTCCTGCATACCTACGAGCAGTACTTC. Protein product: CASRLRVLHTYEQYF.

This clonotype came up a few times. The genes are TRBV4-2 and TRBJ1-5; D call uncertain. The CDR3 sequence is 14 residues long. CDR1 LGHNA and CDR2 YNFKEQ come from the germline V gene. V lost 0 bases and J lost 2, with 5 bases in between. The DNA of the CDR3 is TGTGCCAGCAGCCAAGATTTTGGCAATCAGCCCCAGCATTTT. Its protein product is CASSQDFGNQPQHF.

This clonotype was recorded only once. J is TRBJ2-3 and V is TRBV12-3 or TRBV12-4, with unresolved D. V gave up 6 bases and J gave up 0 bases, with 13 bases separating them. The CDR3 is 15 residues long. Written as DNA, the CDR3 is TGTGCCAGCAGAAGATCAGAGAATAGCACAGATACGCAGTATTTT. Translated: CASRRSENSTDTQYF.

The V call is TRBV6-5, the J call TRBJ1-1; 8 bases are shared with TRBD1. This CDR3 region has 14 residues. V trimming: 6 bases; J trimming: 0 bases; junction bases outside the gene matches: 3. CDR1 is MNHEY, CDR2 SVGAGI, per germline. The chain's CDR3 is CASSTGGLNTEAFF. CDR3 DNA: TGTGCCAGCAGCACAGGGGGACTGAACACTGAAGCTTTCTTT.